This entry is about one TCR beta chain. What it binds is unknown. This CDR3 spans 17 amino acids. The trim removed 6 bases at V and 2 bases at J, leaving 12 bases unmatched. The V gene's germline CDR1 is MNHNS and CDR2 SASEGT. Quantitative 5'-RACE with molecular barcodes was used to make the TCR beta libraries. Each CDR3 protein gets one entry after TCRdb re-called the 5' RACE reads with MiXCR. The repertoire holds some 840,000 distinct CDR3 sequences, with about 12% as singletons. The data stem from a study of CD8 T cells in ankylosing spondylitis. Study-wide results and caveats: The clones that were linked to disease were reported to be significantly enriched in matched synovial fluid samples from ankylosing spondylitis patients. Seemingly distinctive of ankylosing spondylitis blood was a TCR beta motif formed by eight highly homologous variants. Disease-linked clones had a CD8+ phenotype and relatively low frequency in peripheral blood. Earlier reports found some motif variants in synovial fluid and blood in reactive arthritis.

This chain connects TRBV6-1 to TRBJ2-2, with 7 bases matching TRBD2. The sequenced sample consisted of blood, either unsorted or a sorted T cell fraction (not recorded which). This TCR was sampled from a male donor with ankylosing spondylitis. The CDR3 DNA is TGTGCCAGCAGCGCCTTTGTGGGAGGGAGAAACACCGGGGAGCTGTTTTTT. This translates into CASSAFVGGRNTGELFF.